The rows below give T cell receptor beta chains drawn from one sample of a study of Graves' ophthalmopathy and Graves' hyperthyroidism. TCRdb itself ran the multiplex PCR reads through MiXCR, one entry per CDR3 protein. The sample has 150,000 to 200,000 distinct CDR3 sequences; approximately 40% are singletons. The sequenced sample consisted of peripheral blood. These receptors all stem from a man between 25 and 39 years old with Graves' ophthalmopathy. The CDR3 runs from the conserved cysteine through the conserved F or W. The D gene is left open where the match is weak. The size field is filled for only some rows; it gives once, few, many or a size class.

V gene: TRBV12-3/TRBV12-4
clone size: .
J gene: TRBJ1-2
D gene: TRBD1
CDR3 protein: CASSWTGRYGYTF
CDR3 DNA: TGTGCCAGCAGCTGGACAGGGCGCTATGGCTACACCTTC

V gene: TRBV4-1
clone size: many
J gene: TRBJ1-1
D gene: .
CDR3 protein: CASSPRGGRVNTEAFF
CDR3 DNA: TGCGCCAGCAGCCCCAGGGGCGGCAGGGTGAACACTGAAGCTTTCTTT

V gene: TRBV11-2
clone size: few
J gene: TRBJ1-1
D gene: .
CDR3 protein: CASRGSGGRAFF
CDR3 DNA: TGTGCCAGCAGGGGCAGTGGTGGCCGGGCTTTCTTT

V gene: TRBV12-3/TRBV12-4
clone size: few
J gene: TRBJ1-2
D gene: .
CDR3 protein: CASSRIANYGYTF
CDR3 DNA: TGTGCCAGCAGTAGAATCGCTAACTATGGCTACACCTTC

V gene: TRBV25-1
clone size: .
J gene: TRBJ1-1
D gene: .
CDR3 protein: CASSDGGKAFF
CDR3 DNA: TGTGCCAGCAGTGATGGTGGGAAAGCTTTCTTT

V gene: TRBV6-1
clone size: many
J gene: TRBJ2-5
D gene: .
CDR3 protein: CASSSLETQYF
CDR3 DNA: TGTGCCAGCAGTTCTCTGGAGACCCAGTACTTC

V gene: TRBV6-2/TRBV6-3
clone size: .
J gene: TRBJ1-2
D gene: TRBD1
CDR3 protein: CASSYGGTASNYGYTF
CDR3 DNA: TGTGCCAGCAGTTACGGCGGGACAGCCTCTAACTATGGCTACACCTTC

V gene: TRBV6-1
clone size: .
J gene: TRBJ1-5
D gene: TRBD1
CDR3 protein: CASSVGTGGYQASQPQHF
CDR3 DNA: TGTGCCAGCAGTGTCGGGACAGGGGGCTATCAAGCAAGTCAGCCCCAGCATTTT

V gene: TRBV20-1
clone size: many
J gene: TRBJ2-7
D gene: .
CDR3 protein: CSAGPTGVVYEQYF
CDR3 DNA: TGCAGTGCTGGCCCCACGGGAGTGGTCTACGAGCAGTACTTC

V gene: TRBV15
clone size: .
J gene: TRBJ2-5
D gene: .
CDR3 protein: CATSRGKETQYF
CDR3 DNA: TGTGCCACCAGCAGAGGCAAGGAGACCCAGTACTTC

V gene: TRBV12-3/TRBV12-4
clone size: .
J gene: TRBJ2-4
D gene: TRBD2
CDR3 protein: CASRTSGKPGGIQYF
CDR3 DNA: TGTGCCAGCAGGACTAGCGGCAAACCCGGGGGCATTCAGTACTTC

V gene: TRBV18
clone size: many
J gene: TRBJ1-5
D gene: TRBD1
CDR3 protein: CASSPPGQGNQPQHF
CDR3 DNA: TGTGCCAGCTCACCGCCGGGACAGGGGAATCAGCCCCAGCATTTT

V gene: TRBV28
clone size: many
J gene: TRBJ2-7
D gene: TRBD1
CDR3 protein: CASSPARTGAGSEQYF
CDR3 DNA: TGTGCCAGCAGTCCCGCCCGGACAGGGGCGGGGAGCGAGCAGTACTTC

V gene: TRBV6-5
clone size: .
J gene: TRBJ2-7
D gene: .
CDR3 protein: CASSLAWGSYEQYF
CDR3 DNA: TGTGCCAGCAGCTTAGCCTGGGGTTCGTACGAGCAGTACTTC

V gene: TRBV6-5
clone size: .
J gene: TRBJ1-1
D gene: .
CDR3 protein: CASSYTGLNTEAFF
CDR3 DNA: TGTGCCAGCAGTTATACAGGATTGAACACTGAAGCTTTCTTT

V gene: TRBV27
clone size: many
J gene: TRBJ2-6
D gene: .
CDR3 protein: CASSPFSGANVLTF
CDR3 DNA: TGTGCCAGCAGTCCTTTCTCTGGGGCCAACGTCCTGACTTTC

V gene: TRBV20-1
clone size: .
J gene: TRBJ1-1
D gene: .
CDR3 protein: CSAPLTGTLNTEAFF
CDR3 DNA: TGCAGTGCTCCCTTGACCGGGACCCTGAACACTGAAGCTTTCTTT

V gene: TRBV2
clone size: many
J gene: TRBJ1-6
D gene: .
CDR3 protein: CASRIDGVVNSPLHF
CDR3 DNA: TGTGCCAGCAGAATTGATGGAGTTGTCAATTCACCCCTCCACTTT

V gene: TRBV6-2/TRBV6-3
clone size: .
J gene: TRBJ1-1
D gene: .
CDR3 protein: CASSYGGTEAFF
CDR3 DNA: TGTGCCAGCAGTTACGGGGGGACTGAAGCTTTCTTT

V gene: TRBV6-4
clone size: many
J gene: TRBJ1-1
D gene: .
CDR3 protein: CASSEKNDGAEAFF
CDR3 DNA: TGTGCCAGCAGTGAGAAAAACGACGGGGCGGAAGCTTTCTTT

V gene: TRBV28
clone size: many
J gene: TRBJ2-2
D gene: .
CDR3 protein: CASGIPGPDPSGELFF
CDR3 DNA: TGTGCCAGCGGAATTCCGGGACCAGACCCCTCCGGGGAGCTGTTTTTT

V gene: TRBV27
clone size: .
J gene: TRBJ1-6
D gene: .
CDR3 protein: CASRFTGSHSPLHF
CDR3 DNA: TGTGCCAGCAGATTTACAGGGAGTCATTCACCCCTCCACTTT

V gene: TRBV20-1
clone size: many
J gene: TRBJ2-5
D gene: TRBD2
CDR3 protein: CSARDVRALAGVSETQYF
CDR3 DNA: TGCAGTGCTAGAGATGTCCGGGCGCTAGCGGGGGTATCGGAGACCCAGTACTTC

V gene: TRBV13
clone size: .
J gene: TRBJ1-5
D gene: .
CDR3 protein: CASNRRGGNQPQHF
CDR3 DNA: TGTGCCAGCAATCGGCGCGGGGGCAATCAGCCCCAGCATTTT

V gene: TRBV4-3
clone size: many
J gene: TRBJ2-4
D gene: .
CDR3 protein: CASSQDRYRAKNIQYF
CDR3 DNA: TGCGCCAGCAGCCAAGATCGATACAGGGCCAAAAACATTCAGTACTTC

V gene: TRBV20-1
clone size: many
J gene: TRBJ2-7
D gene: TRBD1
CDR3 protein: CSARGPSSYEQYF
CDR3 DNA: TGCAGTGCCAGGGGGCCTAGCTCCTACGAGCAGTACTTC

V gene: TRBV27
clone size: many
J gene: TRBJ1-2
D gene: .
CDR3 protein: CASSFRSQGDYGYTF
CDR3 DNA: TGTGCCAGCAGTTTTAGGTCACAGGGAGACTATGGCTACACCTTC

V gene: TRBV6-2/TRBV6-3
clone size: many
J gene: TRBJ1-5
D gene: TRBD1
CDR3 protein: CASAGQAGQPQHF
CDR3 DNA: TGTGCCAGCGCCGGACAGGCGGGGCAGCCCCAGCATTTT

V gene: TRBV6-2/TRBV6-3
clone size: few
J gene: TRBJ1-2
D gene: .
CDR3 protein: CASSSALYGYTF
CDR3 DNA: TGTGCCAGCAGCTCGGCCCTCTATGGCTACACCTTC

V gene: TRBV25-1
clone size: many
J gene: TRBJ1-2
D gene: .
CDR3 protein: CASSEPGRDNGGYTF
CDR3 DNA: TGTGCCAGCAGTGAACCGGGACGGGATAATGGTGGCTACACCTTC

V gene: TRBV6-1
clone size: .
J gene: TRBJ2-7
D gene: .
CDR3 protein: CASSGSWGDEQYF
CDR3 DNA: TGTGCCAGCAGTGGGTCGTGGGGAGACGAGCAGTACTTC

V gene: TRBV6-1
clone size: few
J gene: TRBJ1-1
D gene: .
CDR3 protein: CASTDPRGLGAFF
CDR3 DNA: TGTGCCAGCACCGATCCCAGGGGACTGGGAGCTTTCTTT

V gene: TRBV28
clone size: many
J gene: TRBJ2-5
D gene: .
CDR3 protein: CASSPSGRFQETQYF
CDR3 DNA: TGTGCCAGCAGCCCCTCGGGACGGTTCCAAGAGACCCAGTACTTC

V gene: TRBV12-3/TRBV12-4
clone size: many
J gene: TRBJ1-3
D gene: .
CDR3 protein: CASSDSNTIYF
CDR3 DNA: TGTGCCAGCAGTGACTCAAACACCATATATTTT

V gene: TRBV19
clone size: .
J gene: TRBJ2-7
D gene: .
CDR3 protein: CASSSTDRTYEQYF
CDR3 DNA: TGTGCCAGTAGTTCGACCGACAGAACCTACGAGCAGTACTTC

V gene: TRBV27
clone size: many
J gene: TRBJ1-1
D gene: .
CDR3 protein: CASSYSNGPEAFF
CDR3 DNA: TGTGCCAGCAGTTACTCAAACGGCCCTGAAGCTTTCTTT

V gene: TRBV19
clone size: .
J gene: TRBJ1-1
D gene: .
CDR3 protein: CASSIGAQDGEAFF
CDR3 DNA: TGTGCCAGTAGTATCGGGGCTCAGGATGGAGAAGCTTTCTTT

V gene: TRBV28
clone size: many
J gene: TRBJ1-2
D gene: .
CDR3 protein: CASLGGNDGYTF
CDR3 DNA: TGTGCCAGCCTGGGGGGAAACGATGGCTACACCTTC

V gene: TRBV18
clone size: many
J gene: TRBJ1-3
D gene: .
CDR3 protein: CASSPNGLAAGNTIYF
CDR3 DNA: TGTGCCAGCTCACCAAACGGGTTAGCGGCTGGAAACACCATATATTTT

V gene: TRBV24-1
clone size: many
J gene: TRBJ2-5
D gene: .
CDR3 protein: CATAEEEETQYF
CDR3 DNA: TGTGCCACCGCAGAGGAAGAAGAGACCCAGTACTTC

V gene: TRBV4-1
clone size: .
J gene: TRBJ2-2
D gene: .
CDR3 protein: CASSNWADGELFF
CDR3 DNA: TGTGCCTCCAGTAATTGGGCAGACGGGGAGCTGTTTTTT

V gene: TRBV30
clone size: many
J gene: TRBJ1-2
D gene: .
CDR3 protein: CAWSGGETYGYTF
CDR3 DNA: TGTGCCTGGAGTGGGGGGGAGACCTATGGCTACACCTTC

V gene: TRBV6-5
clone size: many
J gene: TRBJ1-1
D gene: .
CDR3 protein: CASRSGVASMNTEAFF
CDR3 DNA: TGTGCCAGCAGATCGGGGGTCGCTTCCATGAACACTGAAGCTTTCTTT

V gene: TRBV7-9
clone size: .
J gene: TRBJ2-5
D gene: TRBD2
CDR3 protein: CASSRLAGATQETQYF
CDR3 DNA: TGTGCCAGCAGTCGTCTAGCGGGAGCCACACAAGAGACCCAGTACTTC

V gene: TRBV5-6
clone size: .
J gene: TRBJ1-2
D gene: .
CDR3 protein: CASSLSYGGPYGYTF
CDR3 DNA: TGTGCCAGCAGCTTGTCGTATGGGGGGCCCTATGGCTACACCTTC

V gene: TRBV12-3/TRBV12-4
clone size: .
J gene: TRBJ1-1
D gene: .
CDR3 protein: CASSLQTNTEAFF
CDR3 DNA: TGTGCCAGCAGTTTGCAGACGAACACTGAAGCTTTCTTT

V gene: TRBV7-2
clone size: many
J gene: TRBJ2-5
D gene: .
CDR3 protein: CASSLSRETQYF
CDR3 DNA: TGTGCCAGCAGTCTCTCTCGGGAGACCCAGTACTTC

V gene: TRBV7-2
clone size: many
J gene: TRBJ2-2
D gene: .
CDR3 protein: CASSLRDELFF
CDR3 DNA: TGTGCCAGCAGCTTACGGGATGAGCTGTTTTTT

V gene: TRBV29-1
clone size: .
J gene: TRBJ1-1
D gene: .
CDR3 protein: CSVGSGNTEAFF
CDR3 DNA: TGCAGCGTTGGATCCGGGAACACTGAAGCTTTCTTT

V gene: TRBV5-1
clone size: .
J gene: TRBJ1-1
D gene: .
CDR3 protein: CASSLEGFGAFF
CDR3 DNA: TGCGCCAGCAGCTTGGAAGGGTTTGGAGCTTTCTTT

V gene: TRBV6-2/TRBV6-3
clone size: many
J gene: TRBJ1-1
D gene: .
CDR3 protein: CASSPAGGNTEAFF
CDR3 DNA: TGTGCCAGCAGTCCTGCGGGCGGGAACACTGAAGCTTTCTTT

V gene: TRBV27
clone size: .
J gene: TRBJ2-7
D gene: .
CDR3 protein: CASSLNSYEQYF
CDR3 DNA: TGTGCCAGCAGTTTGAATTCCTACGAGCAGTACTTC

V gene: TRBV12-3/TRBV12-4
clone size: .
J gene: TRBJ1-1
D gene: TRBD1
CDR3 protein: CASNPTGANTEAFF
CDR3 DNA: TGTGCCAGCAATCCGACAGGGGCAAACACTGAAGCTTTCTTT

V gene: TRBV7-9
clone size: many
J gene: TRBJ2-5
D gene: TRBD2
CDR3 protein: CASSQGLAGSQETQYF
CDR3 DNA: TGTGCCAGCAGCCAAGGACTAGCGGGCTCCCAAGAGACCCAGTACTTC

V gene: TRBV7-2
clone size: many
J gene: TRBJ2-7
D gene: .
CDR3 protein: CASSRGINYEQYF
CDR3 DNA: TGTGCCAGCAGCCGTGGTATAAACTACGAGCAGTACTTC

V gene: TRBV2
clone size: many
J gene: TRBJ2-7
D gene: .
CDR3 protein: CASSAPQGHSSEQYF
CDR3 DNA: TGTGCCAGCAGCGCCCCACAGGGCCACTCCAGCGAGCAGTACTTC

V gene: TRBV6-2/TRBV6-3
clone size: .
J gene: TRBJ2-7
D gene: TRBD2
CDR3 protein: CASSYSTGGLIDEQYF
CDR3 DNA: TGTGCCAGCAGTTACTCAACGGGAGGGCTGATAGACGAGCAGTACTTC

V gene: TRBV12-3/TRBV12-4
clone size: many
J gene: TRBJ1-3
D gene: .
CDR3 protein: CASSFEGGPRTIYF
CDR3 DNA: TGTGCCAGCAGTTTTGAGGGCGGGCCTCGGACCATATATTTT

V gene: TRBV7-2
clone size: .
J gene: TRBJ2-4
D gene: TRBD1
CDR3 protein: CASSRRGPTLNIQYF
CDR3 DNA: TGTGCCAGCAGCCGCAGGGGGCCAACCTTAAACATTCAGTACTTC

V gene: TRBV18
clone size: many
J gene: TRBJ2-7
D gene: .
CDR3 protein: CASSPPLVRGPHEQYF
CDR3 DNA: TGTGCCAGCTCACCCCCTCTGGTCCGGGGTCCCCACGAGCAGTACTTC